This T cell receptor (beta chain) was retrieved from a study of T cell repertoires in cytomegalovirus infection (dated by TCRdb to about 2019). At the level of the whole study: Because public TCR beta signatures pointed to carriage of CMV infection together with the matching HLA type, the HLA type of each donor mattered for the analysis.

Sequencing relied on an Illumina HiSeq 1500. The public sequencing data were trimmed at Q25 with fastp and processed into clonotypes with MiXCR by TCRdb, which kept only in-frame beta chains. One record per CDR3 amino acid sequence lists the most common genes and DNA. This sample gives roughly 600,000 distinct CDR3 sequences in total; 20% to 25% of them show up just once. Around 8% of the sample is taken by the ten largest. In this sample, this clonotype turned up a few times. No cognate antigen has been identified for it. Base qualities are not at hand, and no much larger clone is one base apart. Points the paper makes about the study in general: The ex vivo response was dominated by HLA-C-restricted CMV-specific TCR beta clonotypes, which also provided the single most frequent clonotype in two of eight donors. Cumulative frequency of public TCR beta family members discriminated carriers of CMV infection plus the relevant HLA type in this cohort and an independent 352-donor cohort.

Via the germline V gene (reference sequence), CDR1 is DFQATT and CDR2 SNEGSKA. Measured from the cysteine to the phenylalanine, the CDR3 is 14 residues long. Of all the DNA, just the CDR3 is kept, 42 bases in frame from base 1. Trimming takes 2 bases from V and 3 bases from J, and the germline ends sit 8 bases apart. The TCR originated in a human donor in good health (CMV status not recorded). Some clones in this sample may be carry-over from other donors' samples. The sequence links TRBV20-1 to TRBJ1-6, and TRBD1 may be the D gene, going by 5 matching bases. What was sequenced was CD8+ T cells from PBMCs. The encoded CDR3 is CSARPGGYNSPLHF. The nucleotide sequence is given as TGCAGTGCTAGACCCGGGGGCTATAATTCACCCCTCCACTTT.